The source of this TCR beta chain is a study of Ad26.COV2.S vaccination and SARS-CoV-2 variants (dated by TCRdb to the early 2020s). Context from the whole study: Sequencing of the TCRbeta repertoire served to evaluate the specificity and breadth of SARS-CoV-2-reactive T cell receptors following Ad26.COV2.S vaccination. The TCR-sequenced set comprised roughly 30 samples: some 20 Ad26.COV2.S vaccine recipients, 5 placebo recipients and 8 SARS-CoV-2 convalescent individuals.

TCRbeta CDR3 regions were sequenced with the immunoSEQ Assay. After extraction, genomic DNA underwent amplification by bias-controlled multiplex PCR, followed by high-throughput sequencing. As for the authors' bioinformatics: To quantify the absolute abundance of each unique TCRbeta CDR3 region, sequences were collapsed and filtered. T cell fraction was estimated by normalizing TCRbeta template counts to usable DNA, which was measured by amplifying reference genes present in all nucleated cells. Repertoire TCRs were annotated as SARS-CoV-2-specific when V gene, CDR3 amino acid sequence and J gene were exactly matched to a known reactive TCR set. The reference SARS-CoV-2 TCR set came from MIRA and was filtered for enrichment in COVID-19-positive ImmuneCODE repertoires, removing public or cross-reactive TCRs. Based on the MIRA antigens, annotated TCRs were further analysed at the level of specific ORF or position within ORF. Breadth was defined as annotated unique rearrangements over total unique productive rearrangements; depth was the summed frequency of those rearrangements. Two-sided Wilcoxon rank-sum tests were applied when comparing TCR breadth between groups. The clones in this table, taken by TCRdb from immuneACCESS, are in-frame only. Not every clone is retained; where verified, under half of the shortfall comes from an unresolved V gene, and the cause of the rest is unknown. V and J calls and clone size are as listed in that table; D and trimming were resolved from the DNA. The sample has under 150,000 clones on record, 86% of them singletons. In total, the top ten clones hold around 5% of the sample.

Broad study findings and their caveats: After vaccination, substantial breadth of spike-specific CD8+ and CD4+ T cell responses was reported. The authors noted that total T cell responses may have been underestimated by the TCR breadth and depth analyses. Vaccine and placebo recipients had similar non-spike TCR breadth, a finding consistent with the vaccine containing only spike. Higher spike-specific TCR breadth was observed in Ad26.COV2.S recipients than in placebo recipients (P = 0.0014).

Concerning this clone: Its antigen target is currently unknown. No much larger clonotype is one base removed from it; base qualities were not supplied.

The time point label corresponds to: individuals recovered from natural SARS-CoV-2 infection. Here the sequenced sample was peripheral blood, taken after recovery from COVID-19. This TCR derives from a human donor who had recovered from COVID-19.

This receptor carries the CDR3 CASSYQQGVGTEAFF. Here is the DNA: TGTGCCAGCAGTTACCAGCAGGGGGTCGGAACTGAAGCTTTCTTT. This chain joins TRBV6-2 or TRBV6-3 to TRBJ1-1; 7 central bases correspond to TRBD1. Compared with germline, V lacks 2 bases and J lacks 5 bases; bases without a gene match: 8. CDR1 MNHEY and CDR2 SVGEGT are derived from the germline V gene. The CDR3 spans 15 residues, from the cysteine through the phenylalanine. The only DNA kept is the CDR3, 45 bases in frame from the first base.